This T cell receptor (beta chain) was found in a study of blood T cell repertoires in COVID-19. Overall study context: Italy, Spain and the United States were the sources of the convalescent and acute COVID-19 samples. PBMCs, B-cell-depleted T cells, or T cells were the source of the cDNA or gDNA that made up the material.

As handled by the study authors: Cell counts per sample came from amplifying reference gene primers. Sequenced by immunoSEQ multiplex PCR; TCRdb stores in-frame clones only, minus some. V, J and clone size reflect that table, while D and trimming were determined from the DNA. The table lists hundreds of thousands of clones, roughly nine tenths of them singletons. CDR1 and CDR2 from the germline V gene are MGHDK and SYGVNS. This CDR3 is 15 amino acids long. The V gene lost 6 bases and the J gene lost 0 bases, with 13 bases spanning the gap. This TCR derives from a man aged 40-49 years with acute or convalescent COVID-19. The chain is built from TRBV25-1 and TRBJ2-3; a possible D gene is TRBD2 (6 bases). The sequenced sample was peripheral blood. The CDR3 sequence is CASSPGESSTDTQYF. The CDR3 DNA reads TGTGCCAGCAGCCCGGGGGAGTCTAGCACAGATACGCAGTATTTT.